The present entry profiles one T cell receptor beta chain with its context. V lost 2 bases, J lost 2 bases, and 14 bases stayed unmatched. Germline lookup yields CDR1 MNHEY and CDR2 SVGEGT. CDR3 size: 19 residues. These data come from a study of blood T cell repertoires in COVID-19. Study in general: Researchers got acute and convalescent COVID-19 samples from the United States, Italy and Spain. T cells, B-cell-depleted T cells, or PBMCs provided the cDNA or gDNA that served as material.

Seattle participants joined during active infection and were tracked over time. Per the authors' pipeline: Amplifying reference gene primers gave estimates of nucleated cell counts. This table comes from immunoSEQ multiplex PCR, and its TCRdb copy is limited to in-frame clones, with some not included. V and J calls plus clone size are reproduced from that table; the DNA served to infer D and trimming. The table shows 200,000 to 300,000 clones, with about 82% occurring only once. The source is an elderly woman with COVID-19, enrolled during active disease. V and J are TRBV6-2 or TRBV6-3 and TRBJ2-1; 8 bases map to TRBD2. Sequenced: peripheral blood. CDR3: CASSYQAGDLPSAYNEQFF. CDR3 nucleotide sequence: TGTGCCAGCAGTTACCAAGCGGGGGACCTACCCTCAGCCTACAATGAGCAGTTCTTC.